What follows are 21 T cell receptor beta chains derived from one specimen sequenced in a study of control samples from healthy donors and cancer patients (dated by TCRdb to 2018 to 2021). Libraries were built with the immunoSEQ multiplex PCR assay. TCRdb re-hosts the immuneACCESS table, in-frame sequences only. Its copies lack some clones; in the studies checked, an unresolved V gene accounts for under half of them, and the cause for the rest is not known. Across this sample there are 150,000 to 200,000 clones, with 70% to 90% seen only once. The top ten constitute approximately 12% of the sample. Sample: blood. Receptor source: a man aged 25 to 40 in good health.

Only one count was recorded for this clone. The gene calls are TRBV7-2 and TRBJ2-1, with D unresolved. Trimming removed 4 bases at V and 10 bases at J, with 11 bases between. Germline V gene sequence: CDR1 SGHTA, CDR2 FQGNSA. The CDR3 is 12 residues long. As DNA, the CDR3 is TGTGCCAGCAGCTCGTCGTTGAGGGAGCAGTTCTTC. Residues: CASSSSLREQFF.

The V call is TRBV6-2 or TRBV6-3, the J call TRBJ2-2; 7 nucleotides agree with TRBD2. Per the germline V gene, CDR1 is MNHEY and CDR2 is SVGEGT. The CDR3 length is 17 residues. Trimming removed 5 bases from V and 1 base from J; junction bases left unmatched: 10. CDR3 DNA: TGTGCCAGCAGTCCCCCCCGAGGGAGGGGGAACACCGGGGAGCTGTTTTTT. This translates into CASSPPRGRGNTGELFF.

The chain couples TRBV24-1 to TRBJ2-1; either TRBD1 or TRBD2 may fit D (7 bases each). V was pared by 7 bases and J by 6 bases, with 15 bases between. CDR1 is KGHDR, CDR2 SFDVKD, per germline. The CDR3 loop spans 14 amino acids. CDR3 residues: CATRGGGAANEQFF. The CDR3 nucleotides read TGTGCCACCAGGGGAGGGGGCGCCGCCAATGAGCAGTTCTTC.

The chain carries TRBV19 and TRBJ1-5; no firm D call. Trimming pared 3 bases from V and 3 bases from J, leaving 6 bases between. CDR3 length: 13 amino acids. The V gene's germline CDR1 is LNHDA and CDR2 SQIVND (reference sequence). CDR3 in DNA: TGTGCCAGTAGTATCGAAGACAATCAGCCCCAGCATTTT. Its protein product is CASSIEDNQPQHF.

This clone was seen only a few times. The V call is TRBV6-5, the J call TRBJ2-7, with 10 bases lining up with TRBD2. V gave up 5 bases and J gave up 2 bases; unmatched junction bases: 3. This CDR3 comprises 14 residues. The germline V gene has CDR1 MNHEY and CDR2 SVGAGI. This CDR3 reads CASSILAGAYEQYF. CDR3 DNA sequence: TGTGCCAGCAGTATCCTAGCGGGGGCCTACGAGCAGTACTTC.

The chain links TRBV3-1 (or the pseudogene TRBV3-2) to TRBJ2-7; D gene unclear. This CDR3 region has 11 residues. Trimming took 4 bases from V and 4 from J, leaving 5 bases between them. Germline V gene sequence: CDR1 LGHDT, CDR2 YNNKEL (reference sequence). CDR3 sequence: CASSLLYEQYF. The CDR3 coding sequence is TGTGCCAGCAGCCTTCTTTACGAGCAGTACTTC.

Points on this clone: This sample includes further DNA sequences coding for the same CDR3. The chain joins TRBV11-3 to TRBJ2-3; D call uncertain. CDR1 and CDR2 (germline): SGHNT, YENEEA. This CDR3 has 12 residues. V was shortened by 1 base and J by 4 bases, with 3 bases between the two germline ends. Written as DNA, the CDR3 is TGTGCCAGCAGCTTAGGTGCAGATACGCAGTATTTT. Its translation is CASSLGADTQYF.

The CDR3 DNA sequence: TGTGCCAGCTCACCGGGGACAGTTTCGAGCTCCTACAATGAGCAGTTCTTC. It specifies CASSPGTVSSSYNEQFF. V gene TRBV18 combines with J gene TRBJ2-1; 7 positions match TRBD1. This CDR3 has 17 residues. With V trimmed by 3 bases and J by 0 bases, 8 bases remained unmatched. Germline CDR1 KGHSH, CDR2 LQKENI.

This clone was counted many times. The rearrangement uses TRBV7-3 and TRBJ1-3, with D possibly matching TRBD1 (5 bases). V lost 2 bases and J 4 bases, leaving 12 bases between the germline ends. Germline V gene lookup returns CDR1 SGHTA and CDR2 FQGTGA. The CDR3 loop spans 15 amino acids. The CDR3 is CASSLDSGLGNTIYF. The CDR3 nucleotides read TGTGCCAGCAGCTTAGACAGCGGGCTCGGAAACACCATATATTTT.

This clone was seen once. The chain employs TRBV3-1 (or the pseudogene TRBV3-2) and TRBJ2-1; D is undetermined. Germline V gives CDR1 LGHDT, CDR2 YNNKEL (reference sequence). The CDR3 has 19 residues. Between the trimmed V and J ends, which lost 1 base and 8 bases, there was a span of 27 bases. The CDR3 DNA follows: TGTGCCAGCAGCCAAGTCCGTGGCTTAAAGCATGGAACTTGGGATGAGCAGTTCTTC. Its protein product is CASSQVRGLKHGTWDEQFF.

This chain connects TRBV10-3 to TRBJ2-5; D unresolved. V lost 4 bases, J lost 1 base, and 13 bases lay in between. Germline assignment: CDR1 ENHRY and CDR2 SYGVKD. The CDR3 is 15 residues long. For the CDR3, the DNA is TGTGCCATCAGTGCGATGGAAGCAGGCCAAGAGACCCAGTACTTC. Translation gives CAISAMEAGQETQYF.

CDR3 DNA sequence: TGTGCCATCAGGGAGGGACAGGGAGAAGAAAAACTGTTTTTT. It encodes CAIREGQGEEKLFF. The chain carries TRBV10-3 and TRBJ1-4, with 9 bases identical to TRBD1. Trimming cost V 6 bases and J 8 bases; bases outside gene matches: 7. The CDR3 loop spans 14 amino acids. Germline values: CDR1 ENHRY, CDR2 SYGVKD.

V and J are TRBV29-1 and TRBJ2-3, with D uncertain. V lost 6 bases to trimming and J lost 2 bases, with 9 bases between them. This CDR3 spans 12 amino acids. Germline lookup yields CDR1 SQVTM and CDR2 ANQGSEA. The CDR3 protein is CSVVEFTDTQYF. CDR3 sequence (DNA): TGCAGCGTAGTAGAGTTCACAGATACGCAGTATTTT.

This sequence joins TRBV6-5 and TRBJ1-4; D not certain. This CDR3 has 12 amino acids. Germline V gives CDR1 MNHEY, CDR2 SVGAGI. Trimming removed 6 bases from V and 0 bases from J, with 2 bases in between. The CDR3 DNA is TGTGCCAGCAGGACAACTAATGAAAAACTGTTTTTT. Translation: CASRTTNEKLFF.

This rearrangement joins TRBV18 to TRBJ1-2; no reliable D call. The CDR3 spans 12 residues. Trimming cost V 2 bases and J 8 bases, with 9 bases left between them. The germline V gene has CDR1 KGHSH and CDR2 LQKENI. CDR3 loop: CASSPDGVGYTF. The CDR3 bases are TGTGCCAGCTCACCAGATGGTGTAGGCTACACCTTC.

The chain links TRBV6-2 or TRBV6-3 to TRBJ2-1; 11 nucleotides agree with TRBD2. This CDR3 contains 16 residues. Unmatched junction bases numbered 4, after V lost 5 bases and J lost 1 base. Per the germline V gene, CDR1 is MNHEY and CDR2 is SVGEGT. CDR3 sequence: CASSASSGRSYNEQFF. In DNA, the CDR3 is TGTGCCAGCAGTGCCTCTAGCGGGAGGTCCTACAATGAGCAGTTCTTC.

The rearrangement uses TRBV9 and TRBJ1-4; possible D gene TRBD1, 6 bases. Germline V CDR1 and CDR2: SGDLS, YYNGEE. The V gene lost 2 bases and the J gene lost 5 bases, with 16 bases spanning the gap. The CDR3 is made up of 16 amino acids. CDR3 DNA: TGTGCCAGCAGCGTTGGGGTAACAGGGACAAATGAAAAACTGTTTTTT. This codes for CASSVGVTGTNEKLFF.

The chain employs TRBV7-9 and TRBJ2-1; D gene uncertain. V lost 5 bases and J lost 2, with 1 base in between. The CDR3 extends over 11 amino acids. Germline CDR1 SEHNR, CDR2 FQNEAQ (reference sequence). In nucleotides, the CDR3 is TGTGCCAGCAGCACCTACAATGAGCAGTTCTTC. This translates into CASSTYNEQFF. Combining the CDR3 with reference TRBV7-9 and TRBJ2-1 gives the whole variable domain DTGVSQNPRHKITKRGQNVTFRCDPISEHNRLYWYRQTLGQGPEFLTYFQNEAQLEKSRLLSDRFSAERPKGSFSTLEIQRTEQGDSAMYLCASSTYNEQFFGPGTRLTVL.

The V and J genes are TRBV5-6 and TRBJ1-2; D not certain. CDR1 is SGHDT and CDR2 is YYEEEE in the germline V gene. V dropped 7 bases and J dropped 10 bases, with 8 bases sitting between them. The CDR3 runs 9 residues. The CDR3 here is CASHSHYTF. Here the CDR3 DNA reads TGTGCCAGCCATTCGCACTACACCTTC.

The V gene is TRBV5-1, the J gene TRBJ2-3; 8 positions match TRBD2. The trim removed 2 bases at V and 4 bases at J, leaving 9 bases unmatched. The CDR3 contains 16 residues. Per the germline V gene, CDR1 is SGHRS and CDR2 is YFSETQ. CDR3 coding DNA: TGCGCCAGCAGCTTCCCGGGCAGCGGGAGTGCAGATACGCAGTATTTT. Translation gives CASSFPGSGSADTQYF. Filled out from reference TRBV5-1 and TRBJ2-3, the complete variable domain reads KAGVTQTPRYLIKTRGQQVTLSCSPISGHRSVSWYQQTPGQGLQFLFEYFSETQRNKGNFPGRFSGRQFSNSRSEMNVSTLELGDSALYLCASSFPGSGSADTQYFGPGTRLTVL.

The chain carries TRBV7-8 and TRBJ1-1, with D uncertain. There are 13 residues in the CDR3. Trimming cost V 4 bases and J 0 bases, with 6 bases left between them. The germline V gene encodes CDR1 SGHVS and CDR2 FQNEAQ. The CDR3, as DNA: TGTGCCAGCAGCTCGTGGGTGAACACTGAAGCTTTCTTT. It codes for CASSSWVNTEAFF.